This TCR beta chain was identified in a study of blood T cell repertoires in COVID-19. The sample holds one count of this clone. Produced via immunoSEQ multiplex PCR; TCRdb's table is partial and in-frame only. The sample comprises about 180,000 clones, more than 70% of which are singletons, and 18% rests with the top ten. This CDR3 has 12 amino acids. V lost 3 bases and J 3 bases, leaving 8 bases between the germline ends. Germline V gene sequence: CDR1 SQVTM, CDR2 ANQGSEA. It was during active infection that Seattle patients were enrolled and then longitudinally followed. The sample taken for sequencing was peripheral blood. This chain joins TRBV29-1 and TRBJ1-1; D is undetermined. This clonotype was sampled from a person aged 65-85 years with COVID-19, enrolled during active disease. The CDR3 spells CSVDGSDTEAFF. Written as DNA, the CDR3 is TGCAGCGTTGATGGGAGCGACACTGAAGCTTTCTTT. Full variable domain (remainder filled in from reference TRBV29-1 and TRBJ1-1): SAVISQKPSRDICQRGTSLTIQCQVDSQVTMMFWYRQQPGQSLTLIATANQGSEATYESGFVIDKFPISRPNLTFSTLTVSNMSPEDSSIYLCSVDGSDTEAFFGQGTRLTVV.